The entry below gives a single T cell receptor beta chain sequence along with its context. As yet, its antigen is unknown. Germline lookup yields CDR1 DFQATT and CDR2 SNEGSKA (reference sequence). The CDR3 has 15 residues. This entry comes from a study of CXCR3-negative and CXCR3-positive naive CD8 T cells. Study-level points and caveats: Cryopreserved cells partially lost CXCR3 expression, and fresh PBMCs were used in most assays. TRB CDR3 properties indicated TCR strength, while surface CD5 was similar across naive subsets. The TRBV-TRBJ usage of naive CXCR3-negative and CXCR3-positive cells was similar, but that of memory cells differed.

Triplicates of roughly 300,000 cells were sorted from each CD8+ T cell subset. The TRB cDNA libraries were prepared by 5' RACE with UMI labels. After re-calling the 5' RACE reads, TCRdb lists one entry per CDR3 protein, DNA absent. The table lists about 45,000 distinct CDR3 sequences. The origin of this receptor is a human donor in good health. Some clones in this sample may be carry-over from other donors' samples. The chain uses TRBV20-1 and TRBJ1-3. The specimen sequenced was memory CD8+ T cells from blood. The CDR3: CSARSPQGSGNTIYF.